This T cell receptor (beta chain) was captured by sequencing in a study of blood T cell repertoires in COVID-19. The data were produced by immunoSEQ multiplex PCR, yet TCRdb's version contains in-frame clones alone and is incomplete. The sample contains roughly 100,000 clones, roughly 84% of which appear only once. The V end was cut by 5 bases, the J end by 7 bases, with 23 bases between. Germline V gene sequence: CDR1 SGHVS, CDR2 FQNEAQ. The CDR3 extends over 16 amino acids. The chain is built from TRBV7-8 and TRBJ1-2, with D perhaps TRBD1 (6 bases). Input material: peripheral blood. This receptor was obtained from a human donor in a cohort sampled during active or convalescent COVID-19. The CDR3 region has the DNA TGTGCCAGCAGCCCACTCCGGGCAGGGGAGCGGGGTGGCTACACCTTC. Translated: CASSPLRAGERGGYTF.